A single T cell receptor (beta chain) is shown here with its context. The V gene lost 3 bases and the J gene lost 2 bases, with 14 bases spanning the gap. The length of the CDR3 is 15 residues. Germline V gene lookup returns CDR1 MDHEN and CDR2 SYDVKM. Original processing notes: Amplification of reference gene primers was used by the study to estimate nucleated cell counts. The table came from immunoSEQ multiplex PCR; TCRdb's copy has only in-frame clones and leaves some out. The V and J calls and clone size come from that table; D and trimming were worked out from the DNA. The sample lists more than 150,000 clones; approximately 85% were seen once. The sample belongs to a study of blood T cell repertoires in COVID-19. Background on the study: Collection of acute and convalescent COVID-19 samples took place in the United States, Italy and Spain.

The receptor comes from a woman of 80 years or more with acute or convalescent COVID-19. Input material: peripheral blood. The chain joins TRBV28 to TRBJ2-7; D is unresolved. Here the CDR3 reads CASSFGSYVAYEQYF. The CDR3 DNA reads TGTGCCAGCAGTTTCGGGTCGTACGTGGCCTACGAGCAGTACTTC.